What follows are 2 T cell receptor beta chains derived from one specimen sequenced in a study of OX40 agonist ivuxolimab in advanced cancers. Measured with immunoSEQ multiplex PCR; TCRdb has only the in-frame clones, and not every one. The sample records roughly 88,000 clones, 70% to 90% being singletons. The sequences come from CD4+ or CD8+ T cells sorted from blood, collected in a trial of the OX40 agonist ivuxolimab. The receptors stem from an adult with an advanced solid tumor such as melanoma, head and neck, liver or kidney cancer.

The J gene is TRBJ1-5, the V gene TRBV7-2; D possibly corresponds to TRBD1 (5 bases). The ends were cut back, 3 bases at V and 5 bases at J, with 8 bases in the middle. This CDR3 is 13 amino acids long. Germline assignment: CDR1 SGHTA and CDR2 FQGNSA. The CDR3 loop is CASSFRRDQPQHF. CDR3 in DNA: TGTGCCAGCAGCTTTCGCAGGGATCAGCCCCAGCATTTT.

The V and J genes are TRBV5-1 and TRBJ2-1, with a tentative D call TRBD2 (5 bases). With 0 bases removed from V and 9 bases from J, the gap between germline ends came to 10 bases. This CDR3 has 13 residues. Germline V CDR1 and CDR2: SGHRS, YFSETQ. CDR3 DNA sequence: TGCGCCAGCAGCTTGGACGGGATCATTGAGCAGTTCTTC. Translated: CASSLDGIIEQFF.